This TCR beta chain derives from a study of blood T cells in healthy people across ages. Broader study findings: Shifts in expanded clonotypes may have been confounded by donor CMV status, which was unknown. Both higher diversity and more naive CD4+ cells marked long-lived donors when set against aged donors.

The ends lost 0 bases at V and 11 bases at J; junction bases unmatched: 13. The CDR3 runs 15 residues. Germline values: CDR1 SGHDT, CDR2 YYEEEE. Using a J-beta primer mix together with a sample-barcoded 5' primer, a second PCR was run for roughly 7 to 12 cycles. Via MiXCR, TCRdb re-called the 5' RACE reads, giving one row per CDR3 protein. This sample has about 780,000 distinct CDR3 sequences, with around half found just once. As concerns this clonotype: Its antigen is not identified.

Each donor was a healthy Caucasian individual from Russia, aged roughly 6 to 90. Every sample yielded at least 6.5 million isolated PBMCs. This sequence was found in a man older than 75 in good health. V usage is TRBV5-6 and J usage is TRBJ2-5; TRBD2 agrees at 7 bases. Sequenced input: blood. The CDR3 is CASSLGLLTSPEQYF. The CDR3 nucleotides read TGTGCCAGCAGCTTGGGTCTCTTGACTAGCCCTGAGCAGTACTTC.